This T cell receptor beta chain emerged from a study of shared clonotypes between healthy human individuals. Notes on this clone: Its antigen is unidentified.

Naive CD8 cells lacked CD45RO, underwent positive selection for CCR7 and left out terminally differentiated effector memory CD45RA+ cells. The protocol was immunoSEQ multiplex PCR, while the TCRdb copy is restricted to in-frame clones and leaves out a portion. Among roughly 2.1 million clones listed, 90% to 95% were seen once. Findings and caveats of the study: An effect of sequencing depth on clonotype sharing among donors was expected. It was observed that 5% to 6.5% of naive CD4 clonotypes were shared across several donors.

V lost 1 base and J lost 0, with 13 bases in between. Per the germline V gene, CDR1 is MNHEY and CDR2 is SMNVEV (reference sequence). CDR3 length: 17 residues. Sequencing input: naive CD8+ T cells from PBMCs. This receptor was identified in a man aged 18 to 30 in good health. Some clones in this sample may be carry-over from other donors' samples. The rearrangement links TRBV27 to TRBJ2-1; D not certain. The CDR3 sequence: CASSLYPDMSSYNEQFF. CDR3 DNA: TGTGCCAGCAGTTTATATCCTGACATGAGCTCCTACAATGAGCAGTTCTTC.